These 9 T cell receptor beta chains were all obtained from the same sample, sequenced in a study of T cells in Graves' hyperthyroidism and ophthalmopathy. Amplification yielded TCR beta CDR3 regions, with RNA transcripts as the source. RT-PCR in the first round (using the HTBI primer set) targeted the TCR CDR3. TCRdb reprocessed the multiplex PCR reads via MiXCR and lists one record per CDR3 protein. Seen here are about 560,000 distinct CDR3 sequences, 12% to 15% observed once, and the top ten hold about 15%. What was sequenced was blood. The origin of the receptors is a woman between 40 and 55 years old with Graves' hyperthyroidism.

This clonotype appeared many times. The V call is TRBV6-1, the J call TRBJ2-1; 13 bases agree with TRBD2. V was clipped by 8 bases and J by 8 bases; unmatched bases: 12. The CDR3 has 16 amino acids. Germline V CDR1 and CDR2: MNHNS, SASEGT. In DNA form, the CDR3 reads TGTGCCAGCTCCCGACTAGCGGGAGGTCCCGCCGATGAGCAGTTCTTC. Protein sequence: CASSRLAGGPADEQFF.

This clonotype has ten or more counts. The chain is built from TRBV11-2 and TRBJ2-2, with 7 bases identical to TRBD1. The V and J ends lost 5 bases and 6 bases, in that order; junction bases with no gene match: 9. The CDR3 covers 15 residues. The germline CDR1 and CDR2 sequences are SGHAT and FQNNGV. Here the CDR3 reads CASSLAQGSPGELFF. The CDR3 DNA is TGTGCCAGCAGCCTTGCACAGGGGTCCCCCGGGGAGCTGTTTTTT.

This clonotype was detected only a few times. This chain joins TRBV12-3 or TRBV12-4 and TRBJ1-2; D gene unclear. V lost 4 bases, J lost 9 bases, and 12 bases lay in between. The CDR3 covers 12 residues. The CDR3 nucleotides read TGTGCCAGCAGTTCCGCGGCGCGAAGCTACACCTTC. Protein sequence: CASSSAARSYTF.

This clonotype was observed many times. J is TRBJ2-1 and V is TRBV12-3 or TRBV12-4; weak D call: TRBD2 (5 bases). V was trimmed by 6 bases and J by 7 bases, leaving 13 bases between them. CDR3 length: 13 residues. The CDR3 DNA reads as TGTGCCAGCAGCCACGGAGGCGAGAATGAGCAGTTCTTC. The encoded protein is CASSHGGENEQFF.

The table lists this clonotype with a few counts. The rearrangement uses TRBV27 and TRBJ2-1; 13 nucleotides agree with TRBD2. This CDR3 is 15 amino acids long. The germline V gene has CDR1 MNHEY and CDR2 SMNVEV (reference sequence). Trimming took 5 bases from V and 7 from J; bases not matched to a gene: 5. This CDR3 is CASSPETSGRNEQFF. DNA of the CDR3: TGTGCCAGCAGTCCTGAGACTAGCGGGAGGAATGAGCAGTTCTTC.

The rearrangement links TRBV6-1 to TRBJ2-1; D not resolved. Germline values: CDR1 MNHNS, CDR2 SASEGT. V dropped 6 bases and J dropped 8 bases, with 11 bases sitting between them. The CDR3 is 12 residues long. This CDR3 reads CASRPPGHEQFF. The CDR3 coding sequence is TGTGCCAGCAGGCCCCCCGGCCATGAGCAGTTCTTC.

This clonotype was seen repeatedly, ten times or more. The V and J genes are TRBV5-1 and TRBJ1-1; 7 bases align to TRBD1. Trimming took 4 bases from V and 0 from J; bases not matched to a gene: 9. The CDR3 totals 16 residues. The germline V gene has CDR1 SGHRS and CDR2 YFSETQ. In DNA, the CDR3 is TGCGCCAGCAGCCTAAGGGGACAGCCCATGAACACTGAAGCTTTCTTT. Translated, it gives CASSLRGQPMNTEAFF.

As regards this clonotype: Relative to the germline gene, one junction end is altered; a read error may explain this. The CDR3 here is CTSSLRERGTGELFF. DNA of the CDR3: TGCACCAGCAGCCTACGGGAGCGTGGCACCGGGGAGCTGTTTTTT. The chain couples TRBV5-1 to TRBJ2-2; TRBD2 might be the D (6 bases). Germline V gives CDR1 SGHRS, CDR2 YFSETQ. The CDR3 covers 15 residues.

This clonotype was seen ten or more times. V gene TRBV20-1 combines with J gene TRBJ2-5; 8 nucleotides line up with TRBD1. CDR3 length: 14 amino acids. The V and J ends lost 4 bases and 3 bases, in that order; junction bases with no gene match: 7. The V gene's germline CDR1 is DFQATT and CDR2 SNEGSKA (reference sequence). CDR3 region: CSATPRGREETQYF. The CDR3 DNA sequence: TGCAGTGCTACCCCCAGGGGGCGAGAAGAGACCCAGTACTTC.